The rows below give T cell receptor beta chains drawn from one sample of a study of T-cell reconstitution after alpha-beta-depleted transplantation in children. TCRdb recomputed calls from the PCR reads with MiXCR, one row per CDR3 protein. The table shows 200,000 to 250,000 distinct CDR3 sequences, with roughly a tenth occurring only once. The source was PBMCs from the stem cell graft donor, collected from the stem cell graft. The receptors come from a human donor who donated a stem cell graft to a child with acute lymphoblastic leukemia. The CDR3 runs from the conserved cysteine through the conserved F or W. A D gene is named only where the DNA matches it firmly. The size of a clone is reported for some rows only, either as once, few or many, or as a class for expanded clones.

clone_size	cdr3_length	d_call	v_call	j_call	cdr3_aa	cdr3_nt
few	14	TRBD1	TRBV7-2	TRBJ1-2	CASTPTGGTYGYTF	TGTGCCAGCACCCCGACAGGGGGCACCTATGGCTACACCTTC
-	13	-	TRBV6-6	TRBJ1-6	CASRGDYNSPLHF	TGTGCCAGCAGAGGGGACTATAATTCACCCCTCCACTTT
few	15	TRBD2	TRBV5-1	TRBJ2-1	CASSRVSGGLNEQFF	TGCGCCAGCAGCCGAGTTAGCGGGGGCCTCAATGAGCAGTTCTTC
few	19	TRBD1	TRBV11-2	TRBJ1-1	CASRSHLGFRGLGNTEAFF	TGTGCCAGCAGGTCACACTTAGGGTTTAGGGGGCTTGGGAACACTGAAGCTTTCTTT
-	16	TRBD2	TRBV18	TRBJ2-1	CASSPLAGGGANEQFF	TGTGCCAGCTCACCTCTCGCCGGCGGGGGGGCAAATGAGCAGTTCTTC
few	14	-	TRBV19	TRBJ2-2	CASSILPNTGELFF	TGTGCCAGTAGTATCCTTCCGAACACCGGGGAGCTGTTTTTT
-	16	TRBD1	TRBV5-6	TRBJ1-1	CASSWETGRADTEAFF	TGTGCCAGCAGCTGGGAGACAGGGAGGGCCGACACTGAAGCTTTCTTT
many	14	TRBD1	TRBV12-3/TRBV12-4	TRBJ2-5	CASSWTGGSETQYF	TGTGCCAGCAGTTGGACAGGGGGAAGCGAGACCCAGTACTTC
many	14	-	TRBV18	TRBJ1-1	CASPRSVGNTEAFF	TGTGCCAGCCCCCGAAGCGTCGGGAACACTGAAGCTTTCTTT
many	14	-	TRBV7-6	TRBJ1-4	CASSLDQLNEKLFF	TGTGCCAGCAGCTTAGACCAGCTTAATGAAAAACTGTTTTTT
-	16	-	TRBV6-1	TRBJ1-4	CASRFGGSATNEKLFF	TGTGCCAGCAGATTTGGTGGGAGTGCAACTAATGAAAAACTGTTTTTT
many	13	-	TRBV5-1	TRBJ1-5	CASSLEGGQPQHF	TGTGCCAGCAGCTTAGAGGGTGGTCAGCCCCAGCATTTT
few	17	-	TRBV4-2	TRBJ1-4	CASSQSRGASTNEKLFF	TGTGCCAGCAGCCAGAGCCGAGGCGCTTCAACTAATGAAAAACTGTTTTTT
few	13	-	TRBV7-9	TRBJ1-1	CASSFGTYTEAFF	TGTGCCAGCAGCTTCGGGACTTACACTGAAGCTTTCTTT
few	15	-	TRBV20-1	TRBJ2-4	CSASPQGAHSHIQYF	TGCAGTGCTAGCCCACAGGGCGCCCATTCACACATTCAGTACTTC
many	19	TRBD1	TRBV6-5	TRBJ2-7	CASSYSSGIAQGQPYEQYF	TGTGCCAGCAGTTACTCGTCAGGTATCGCACAGGGGCAACCCTACGAGCAGTACTTC
-	13	-	TRBV18	TRBJ1-1	CASSPYLEAEAFF	TGTGCCAGCTCACCTTACTTGGAAGCTGAAGCTTTCTTT
few	15	-	TRBV11-2	TRBJ1-5	CASSLGGSGNQPQHF	TGTGCCAGCAGCTTGGGCGGGAGCGGGAATCAGCCCCAGCATTTT
-	13	-	TRBV6-5	TRBJ2-6	CASSLERANVLTF	TGTGCCAGCAGTTTAGAAAGGGCCAACGTCCTGACTTTC
many	15	TRBD1	TRBV5-6	TRBJ1-6	CASSLEDRGDSPLHF	TGTGCCAGCAGCTTGGAGGACAGGGGAGATTCACCCCTCCACTTT
-	12	-	TRBV5-5	TRBJ1-3	CASTTSGNTIYF	TGTGCCAGTACTACTTCGGGAAACACCATATATTTT
many	15	TRBD1	TRBV6-5	TRBJ1-2	CASSYDPRQGGGYTF	TGTGCCAGCAGTTACGACCCAAGACAGGGAGGTGGCTACACCTTC